A single sample is the source of the 18 T cell receptor beta chains below, sequenced in a study of T cells in localized non-small cell lung cancer. Using immunoSEQ multiplex PCR, the repertoire was profiled, and TCRdb retains in-frame clones only, with some absent. This table has around 26,000 clones, roughly 87% appearing once. The source material was peripheral blood, sampled before any cancer treatment. The receptors were gathered from a woman between 40 and 69 years old with stage I lung adenocarcinoma.

The V and J genes are TRBV11-3 and TRBJ2-7, with D possibly TRBD2 on 6 matching bases. This CDR3 has 13 residues. With 5 bases removed from V and 6 bases from J, the gap between germline ends came to 14 bases. The V gene's germline CDR1 is SGHNT and CDR2 YENEEA. As DNA, the CDR3 is TGTGCCAGCAGCCCGAGGAGGGGCTCCGAGCAGTACTTC. Translation gives CASSPRRGSEQYF.

Regarding this clone: This specimen includes other DNA sequences encoding the same CDR3. This chain joins TRBV6-1 and TRBJ1-3, with D possibly being TRBD1 (5 bases). The CDR3 totals 13 residues. V lost 2 bases and J 4 bases, leaving 6 bases between the germline ends. Germline CDR1 and CDR2: MNHNS and SASEGT. CDR3 region: CASSEQGGNTIYF. The CDR3 nucleotides read TGTGCCAGCAGTGAACAGGGCGGAAACACCATATATTTT.

This chain connects TRBV28 to TRBJ2-7, with TRBD1 matching over 8 bases. J gave up 4 bases and V 3 bases, and 14 bases lay outside the gene matches. There are 17 residues in the CDR3. The V gene's germline CDR1 is MDHEN and CDR2 SYDVKM. CDR3 protein: CASSFLLRAGGQYEQYF. CDR3 DNA: TGTGCCAGCAGTTTCTTGCTTAGGGCAGGGGGCCAATACGAGCAGTACTTC.

V and J are TRBV4-3 and TRBJ1-4; D remains unclear. V gave up 4 bases and J gave up 8 bases, with 14 bases separating them. CDR3 size: 14 residues. In germline, CDR1 is LGHNA, CDR2 YSLEER. This CDR3 reads CASSPDLGREKLFF. The CDR3 coding sequence is TGCGCCAGCAGCCCGGACCTGGGTAGGGAAAAACTGTTTTTT.

V is TRBV7-2 and J is TRBJ2-1, with a possible D match to TRBD2 (6 bases). V lost 1 base, J lost 6 bases, and 10 bases lay in between. This CDR3 has 14 amino acids. Germline assignment: CDR1 SGHTA and CDR2 FQGNSA. CDR3 protein: CASSLEAGFNEQFF. CDR3 sequence (DNA): TGTGCCAGCAGCTTAGAGGCGGGATTCAATGAGCAGTTCTTC.

V is TRBV28 and J is TRBJ2-7; D might be TRBD1 or TRBD2, each matching 6 bases. Germline V gives CDR1 MDHEN, CDR2 SYDVKM. The CDR3 loop spans 14 amino acids. Trimming pared 5 bases from V and 6 bases from J, leaving 17 bases between. CDR3 DNA: TGTGCCAGCAGTCCCCCCCCCGGGGGCAGCGAGCAGTACTTC. This translates into CASSPPPGGSEQYF.

The rearrangement joins TRBV5-1 to TRBJ2-1, with D tentatively TRBD2 (6 bases). Germline CDR1 and CDR2: SGHRS and YFSETQ. Trimming removed 0 bases from V and 7 bases from J, with 11 bases in between. The length of the CDR3 is 14 residues. The CDR3 coding sequence is TGCGCCAGCAGCTTGGTGCTAGCGAATAATGAGCAGTTCTTC. This sequence encodes CASSLVLANNEQFF.

The chain employs TRBV2 and TRBJ1-5; the D is unclear. The CDR3 is 12 residues long. Trimming took off 5 bases at V and 7 bases at J, with 9 bases between the two ends. Per the germline V gene, CDR1 is SNHLY and CDR2 is FYNNEI. CDR3 loop: CASSQERQPQHF. Here the CDR3 DNA reads TGTGCCAGCAGTCAGGAAAGGCAGCCCCAGCATTTT.

This clone was detected a few times. The rearrangement uses TRBV4-2 and TRBJ2-5; tentative D call: TRBD2 (7 bases). Trimming cost V 1 base and J 3 bases, with 12 bases left between them. Germline V lookup: CDR1 LGHNA, CDR2 YNFKEQ. This CDR3 has 15 amino acids. CDR3 loop: CASSQARGGEETQYF. The CDR3 DNA sequence: TGTGCCAGCAGCCAAGCACGAGGGGGGGAAGAGACCCAGTACTTC.

V gene TRBV5-1 combines with J gene TRBJ1-3; 10 bases are a match to TRBD1. Germline-derived CDR1 and CDR2 are SGHRS and YFSETQ. This CDR3 is built from 14 residues. Losses at the gene ends were 4 bases for V and 7 bases for J; bases not matched to a gene: 5. CDR3 sequence reads: CASSPGTGVNTIYF. The CDR3 nucleotides are TGCGCCAGCAGCCCCGGGACAGGGGTCAACACCATATATTTT.

This chain's CDR3 is CASSGSLQESNEQFF. The CDR3, as DNA: TGTGCCAGCAGCGGCTCCCTACAGGAGTCCAATGAGCAGTTCTTC. The chain combines TRBV9 with TRBJ2-1; TRBD1 might be the D (5 bases). In germline, CDR1 is SGDLS, CDR2 YYNGEE. Trimming stripped 3 bases from V and 6 bases from J, with 16 bases between. The CDR3 is 15 amino acids.

The J gene is TRBJ1-1, the V gene TRBV5-1; D is perhaps TRBD1 (6 bases). Germline V gives CDR1 SGHRS, CDR2 YFSETQ. This CDR3 is built from 14 residues. The V gene lost 3 bases and the J gene lost 5 bases, with 14 bases spanning the gap. CDR3 coding DNA: TGCGCCAGCAGCTCCTCCGGGGGCAGGACTGAAGCTTTCTTT. It translates to CASSSSGGRTEAFF.

The J gene is TRBJ2-7, the V gene TRBV7-9, with TRBD2 as a possible D gene (6 bases). The germline V gene has CDR1 SEHNR and CDR2 FQNEAQ (reference sequence). This CDR3 comprises 19 residues. Trimming cost V 5 bases and J 1 base, with 27 bases left between them. DNA of the CDR3: TGTGCCAGCAGCAAAAGGGCCCCCGCCACTAGCTTCCTTTCCTACGAGCAGTACTTC. Amino acid sequence: CASSKRAPATSFLSYEQYF.

Only a few counts were recorded for this clone. The chain combines TRBV10-3 with TRBJ2-1; 12 bases match TRBD2. The J segment lost 9 bases and the V segment lost 6 bases, leaving 9 bases of the junction unmatched. The V gene's germline CDR1 is ENHRY and CDR2 SYGVKD. The CDR3 sequence is 15 residues long. The CDR3 DNA reads TGTGCCATCAGCGGACGACTAGCGGGAGAGATTGAGCAGTTCTTC. Translated: CAISGRLAGEIEQFF.

CDR3: CATSRDHSNSPLHF. The CDR3, as DNA: TGTGCCACCAGCAGAGATCACAGTAATTCACCCCTCCACTTT. The chain employs TRBV15 and TRBJ1-6; D is unresolved. From germline, CDR1 is LNHNV and CDR2 YYDKDF (reference sequence). The CDR3 runs 14 residues. V lost 0 bases and J lost 6, with 6 bases in between.

The chain uses TRBV12-5 and TRBJ2-5, with D possibly matching TRBD1 (5 bases). From germline, CDR1 is LGHNT and CDR2 FRNRAP. This CDR3 spans 19 amino acids. V lost 2 bases and J 2 bases, leaving 24 bases between the germline ends. Here the CDR3 DNA reads TGTGCTAGTGGTTTGTCCCGATCACCACCGACAGCTTTACAAGAGACCCAGTACTTC. It is translated as CASGLSRSPPTALQETQYF.

The chain joins TRBV7-9 to TRBJ1-2; D is unclear. Trimming stripped 1 base from V and 3 bases from J, with 6 bases between. This CDR3 has 13 residues. Germline V gives CDR1 SEHNR, CDR2 FQNEAQ (reference sequence). The CDR3 reads CASSLEPDYGYTF. CDR3 bases: TGTGCCAGCAGCTTAGAGCCAGACTATGGCTACACCTTC.

The CDR3 loop is CATQGAGQPQHF. The CDR3 nucleotides read TGTGCCACACAGGGGGCTGGGCAGCCCCAGCATTTT. The chain employs TRBV6-1 and TRBJ1-5, with TRBD1 matching over 9 bases. This CDR3 has 12 residues. Per the germline V gene, CDR1 is MNHNS and CDR2 is SASEGT. V shed 10 bases and J 7 bases; nucleotides not matched to a gene: 5.